This T cell receptor (beta chain) originates from a study of cytomegalovirus exposure and HLA in healthy donors. Broader study findings: CMV antigen specificity was confirmed in vitro for a few CMV-associated chains. Reports described diagnosis of cytomegalovirus status by the classifier as highly specific and sensitive. Cytomegalovirus association was assigned to about 150 TCR beta chains.

The CDR3 is 14 amino acids. The V gene's germline CDR1 is MNHNS and CDR2 SASEGT. J was trimmed by 5 bases and V by 4 bases; bases with no gene match: 5. Assay used: immunoSEQ multiplex PCR; TCRdb lists only in-frame clones, some missing. The sample yields roughly 70,000 clones, 95% seen once. A note on this clone: Its antigen remains unknown.

The sequence was obtained from a man aged 18 to 35 in good health and CMV-seronegative. Sequencing was done on a sample of PBMCs. The chain is built from TRBV6-1 and TRBJ2-7; 10 nucleotides line up with TRBD1. CDR3 DNA sequence: TGTGCCAGCAGTGGGCGGGACAGGGGCGACGAGCAGTACTTC. It translates to CASSGRDRGDEQYF.